This record concerns one T cell receptor (beta chain) sequence. The antigen is unknown. At one of its ends the junction is not consistent with the germline gene, which may arise from a read error. This specimen includes other DNA sequences encoding the same CDR3. This sample is drawn from a study of graft-versus-host responses after intestinal transplantation. Study-wide background: Recipients obtained multivisceral, liver-intestinal, or isolated intestinal transplants. General observations from the study: High graft-versus-host to host-versus-graft clonal ratios were found in allografts of patients who had graft-donor T cell macrochimerism.

Only in-frame clones appear in the TCRdb table, and some are missing; sequencing was by immunoSEQ multiplex PCR. The sample shows 100,000 to 120,000 clones, 90% to 95% of them seen only once. The CDR3 contains 11 residues. The germline gives CDR1 MNHEY, CDR2 SVGAGI. V usage is TRBV6-5 and J usage is TRBJ2-3, with no clear D. The sample consisted of unstimulated CD8+ T cells sorted from spleen or lymph node cells, taken before intestinal transplant. The origin of this receptor is a human donor who received an intestinal transplant. The CDR3 coding sequence is TGTGCCAGCAGCTACTGGGATACGCAGTATTTT. It is translated as CASSYWDTQYF.